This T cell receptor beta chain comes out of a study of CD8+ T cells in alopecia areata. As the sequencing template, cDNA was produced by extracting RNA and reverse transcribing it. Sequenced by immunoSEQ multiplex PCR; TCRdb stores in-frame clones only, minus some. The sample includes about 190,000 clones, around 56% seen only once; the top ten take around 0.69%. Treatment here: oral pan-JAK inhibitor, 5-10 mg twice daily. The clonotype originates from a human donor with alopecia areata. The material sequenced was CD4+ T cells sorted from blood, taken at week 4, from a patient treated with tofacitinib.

The CDR3 region is CASSPELVGDGETQYF. CDR3 sequence (DNA): TGTGCCAGCTCCCCCGAACTAGTGGGGGATGGAGAGACCCAGTACTTC. V is TRBV18 and J is TRBJ2-5; the D gene could be TRBD1 or TRBD2 (5 bases each). The ends were cut back, 6 bases at V and 4 bases at J, with 21 bases in the middle. This CDR3 comprises 16 residues. The germline gives CDR1 KGHSH, CDR2 LQKENI.